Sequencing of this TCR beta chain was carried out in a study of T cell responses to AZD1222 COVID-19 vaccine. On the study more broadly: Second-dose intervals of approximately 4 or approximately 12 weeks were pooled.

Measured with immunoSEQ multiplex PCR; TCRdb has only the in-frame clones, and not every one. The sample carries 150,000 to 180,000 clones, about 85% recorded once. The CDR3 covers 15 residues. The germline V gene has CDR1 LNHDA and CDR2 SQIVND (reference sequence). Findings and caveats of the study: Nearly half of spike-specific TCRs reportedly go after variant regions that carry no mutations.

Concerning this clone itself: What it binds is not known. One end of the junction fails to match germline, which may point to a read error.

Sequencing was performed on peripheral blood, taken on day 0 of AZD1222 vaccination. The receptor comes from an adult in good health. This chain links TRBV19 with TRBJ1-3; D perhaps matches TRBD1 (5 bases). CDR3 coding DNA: TGTGCCAGTAGTGTAGAAGGGGTCTCTGGAAACACCATATATTTT. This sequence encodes CASSVEGVSGNTIYF.